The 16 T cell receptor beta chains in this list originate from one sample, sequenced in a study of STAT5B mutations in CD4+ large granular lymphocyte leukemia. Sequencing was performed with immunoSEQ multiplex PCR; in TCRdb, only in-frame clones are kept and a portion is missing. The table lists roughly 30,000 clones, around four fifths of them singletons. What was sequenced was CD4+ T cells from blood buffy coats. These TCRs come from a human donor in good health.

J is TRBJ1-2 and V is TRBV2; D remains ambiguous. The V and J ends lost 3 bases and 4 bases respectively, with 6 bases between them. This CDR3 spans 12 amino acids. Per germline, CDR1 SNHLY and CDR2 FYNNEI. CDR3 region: CASSEGIYGYTF. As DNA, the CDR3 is TGTGCCAGCAGTGAGGGAATCTATGGCTACACCTTC. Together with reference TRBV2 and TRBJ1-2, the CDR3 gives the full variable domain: EPEVTQTPSHQVTQMGQEVILRCVPISNHLYFYWYRQILGQKVEFLVSFYNNEISEKSEIFDDQFSVERPDGSNFTLKIRSTKLEDSAMYFCASSEGIYGYTFGSGTRLTVV.

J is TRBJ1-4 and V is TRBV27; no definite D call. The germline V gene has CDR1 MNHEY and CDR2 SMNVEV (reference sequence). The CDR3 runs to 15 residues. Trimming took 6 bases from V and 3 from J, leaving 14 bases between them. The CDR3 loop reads CASSQRLVANEKLFF. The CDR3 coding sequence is TGTGCCAGCAGCCAACGGCTCGTGGCTAATGAAAAACTGTTTTTT.

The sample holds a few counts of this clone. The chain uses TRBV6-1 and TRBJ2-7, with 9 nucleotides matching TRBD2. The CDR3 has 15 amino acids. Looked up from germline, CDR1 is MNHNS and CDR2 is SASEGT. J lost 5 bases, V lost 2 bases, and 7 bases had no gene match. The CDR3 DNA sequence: TGTGCCAGCAGTGAACTTGCGGGAGGGCCGAACGAGCAGTACTTC. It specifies CASSELAGGPNEQYF.

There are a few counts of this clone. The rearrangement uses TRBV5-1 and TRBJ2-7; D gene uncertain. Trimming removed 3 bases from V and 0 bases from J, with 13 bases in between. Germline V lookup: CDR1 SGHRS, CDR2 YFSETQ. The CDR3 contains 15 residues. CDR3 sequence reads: CASSSDILSSYEQYF. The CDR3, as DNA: TGCGCCAGCAGCTCCGATATCCTAAGCTCCTACGAGCAGTACTTC.

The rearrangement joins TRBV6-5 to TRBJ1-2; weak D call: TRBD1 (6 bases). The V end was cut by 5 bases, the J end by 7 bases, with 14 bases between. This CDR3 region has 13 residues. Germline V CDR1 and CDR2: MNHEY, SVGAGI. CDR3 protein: CASSQVTGRGYTF. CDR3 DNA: TGTGCCAGCAGTCAAGTGACAGGCCGTGGCTACACCTTC.

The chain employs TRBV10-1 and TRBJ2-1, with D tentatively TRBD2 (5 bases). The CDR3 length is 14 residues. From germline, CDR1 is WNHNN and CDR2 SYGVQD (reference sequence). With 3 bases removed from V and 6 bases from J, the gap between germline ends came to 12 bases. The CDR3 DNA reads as TGCGCCAGCAGTGAAGGAGGTCCCCGCAATGAGCAGTTCTTC. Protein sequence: CASSEGGPRNEQFF.

CDR3 DNA: TGCAGCTCTACCCAATCGGGACAGGTAAGTCAGCCCCAGCATTTT. This translates into CSSTQSGQVSQPQHF. J is TRBJ1-5 and V is TRBV29-1; TRBD1 aligns across 8 bases. Per the germline V gene, CDR1 is SQVTM and CDR2 is ANQGSEA. The ends lost 8 bases at V and 6 bases at J; junction bases unmatched: 15. This CDR3 spans 15 amino acids.

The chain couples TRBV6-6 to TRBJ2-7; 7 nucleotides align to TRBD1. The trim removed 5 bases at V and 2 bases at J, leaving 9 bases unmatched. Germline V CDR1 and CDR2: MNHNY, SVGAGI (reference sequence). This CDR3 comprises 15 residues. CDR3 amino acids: CASSKGAVKTYEQYF. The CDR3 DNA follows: TGTGCCAGCAGTAAGGGGGCTGTGAAAACCTACGAGCAGTACTTC.

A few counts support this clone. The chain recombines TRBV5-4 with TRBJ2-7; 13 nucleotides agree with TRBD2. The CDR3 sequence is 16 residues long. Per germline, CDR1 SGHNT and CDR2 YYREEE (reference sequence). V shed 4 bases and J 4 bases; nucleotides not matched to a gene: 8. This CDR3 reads CASSPGLAGSGYEQYF. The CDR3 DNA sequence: TGTGCCAGCAGCCCGGGACTAGCGGGATCTGGTTACGAGCAGTACTTC.

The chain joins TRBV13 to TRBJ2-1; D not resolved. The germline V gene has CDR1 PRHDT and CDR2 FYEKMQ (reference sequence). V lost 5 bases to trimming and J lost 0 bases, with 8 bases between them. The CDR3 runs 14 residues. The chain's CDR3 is CASSPVSSYNEQFF. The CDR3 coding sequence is TGTGCCAGCAGCCCGGTGAGCTCCTACAATGAGCAGTTCTTC.

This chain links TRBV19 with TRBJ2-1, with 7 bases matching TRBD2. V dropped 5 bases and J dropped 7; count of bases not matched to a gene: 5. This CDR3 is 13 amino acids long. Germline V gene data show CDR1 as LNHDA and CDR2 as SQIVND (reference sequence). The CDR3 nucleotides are TGTGCCAGTAGTCTCGCGGGAGTGAATGAGCAGTTCTTC. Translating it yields CASSLAGVNEQFF.

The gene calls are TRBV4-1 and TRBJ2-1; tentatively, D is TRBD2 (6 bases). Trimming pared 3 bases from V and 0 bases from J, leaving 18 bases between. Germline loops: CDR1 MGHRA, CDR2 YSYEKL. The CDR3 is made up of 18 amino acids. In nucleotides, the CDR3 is TGCGCCAGCAGCCAGAATTTAGCGGATTCGAGCTCCTACAATGAGCAGTTCTTC. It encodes CASSQNLADSSSYNEQFF.

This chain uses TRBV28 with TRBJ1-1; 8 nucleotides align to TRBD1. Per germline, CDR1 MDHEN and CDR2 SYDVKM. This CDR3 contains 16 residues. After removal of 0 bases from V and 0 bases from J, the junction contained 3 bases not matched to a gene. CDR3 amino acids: CASSLWGTGMNTEAFF. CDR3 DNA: TGTGCCAGCAGTTTATGGGGGACAGGAATGAACACTGAAGCTTTCTTT.

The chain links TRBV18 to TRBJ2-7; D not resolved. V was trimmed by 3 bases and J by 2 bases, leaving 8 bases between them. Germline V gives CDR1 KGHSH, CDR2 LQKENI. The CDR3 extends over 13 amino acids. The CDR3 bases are TGTGCCAGCTCACCGGGCCCCCCCTACGAGCAGTACTTC. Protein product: CASSPGPPYEQYF. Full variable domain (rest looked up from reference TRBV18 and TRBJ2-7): NAGVMQNPRHLVRRRGQEARLRCSPMKGHSHVYWYRQLPEEGLKFMVYLQKENIIDESGMPKERFSAEFPKEGPSILRIQQVVRGDSAAYFCASSPGPPYEQYFGPGTRLTVT.

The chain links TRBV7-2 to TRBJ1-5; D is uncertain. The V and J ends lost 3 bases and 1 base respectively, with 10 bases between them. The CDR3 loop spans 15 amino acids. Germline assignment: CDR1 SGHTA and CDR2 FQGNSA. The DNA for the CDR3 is TGTGCCAGCAGCTTGGGAAGAACCAGCAATCAGCCCCAGCATTTT. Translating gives CASSLGRTSNQPQHF.

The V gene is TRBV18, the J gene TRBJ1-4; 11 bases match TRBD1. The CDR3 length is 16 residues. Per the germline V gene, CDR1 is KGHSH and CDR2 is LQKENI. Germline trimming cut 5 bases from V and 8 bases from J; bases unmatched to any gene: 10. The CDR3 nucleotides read TGTGCCAGCTCATTCGGACAGGGGGCCTTAGGCGAAAAACTGTTTTTT. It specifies CASSFGQGALGEKLFF.